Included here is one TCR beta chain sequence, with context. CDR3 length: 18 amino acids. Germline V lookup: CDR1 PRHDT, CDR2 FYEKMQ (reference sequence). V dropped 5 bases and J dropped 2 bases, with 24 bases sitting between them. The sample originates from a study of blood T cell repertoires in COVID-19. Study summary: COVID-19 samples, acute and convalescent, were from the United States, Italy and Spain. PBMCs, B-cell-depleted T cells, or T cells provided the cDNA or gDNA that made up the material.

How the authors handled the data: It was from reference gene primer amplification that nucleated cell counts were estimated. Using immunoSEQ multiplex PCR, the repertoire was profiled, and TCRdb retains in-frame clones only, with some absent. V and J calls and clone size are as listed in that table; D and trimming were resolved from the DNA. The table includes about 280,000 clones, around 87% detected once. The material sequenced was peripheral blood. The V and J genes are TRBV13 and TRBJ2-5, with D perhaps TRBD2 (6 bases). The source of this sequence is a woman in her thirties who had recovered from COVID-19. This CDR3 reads CASSPKSGGLAVQETQYF. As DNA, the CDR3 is TGTGCCAGCAGCCCCAAATCGGGTGGGTTAGCGGTACAAGAGACCCAGTACTTC.